The 20 T cell receptor beta chains below come from one sample, sequenced in a study of control samples from healthy donors and cancer patients. The repertoire was sequenced with immunoSEQ multiplex PCR; TCRdb's copy has only in-frame clones and lacks some. This table holds 90,000 to 100,000 clones, 70% to 80% found once. Sequences were obtained from blood. The source is a woman in her thirties in good health.

V gene TRBV6-5 combines with J gene TRBJ2-7; weak D call: TRBD1 (8 bases). The ends were cut back, 6 bases at V and 6 bases at J, with 12 bases in the middle. CDR3 length: 12 residues. In germline, CDR1 is MNHEY, CDR2 SVGAGI. CDR3 region: CASRTGEGEQYF. The CDR3 DNA follows: TGTGCCAGCAGGACAGGGGAGGGCGAGCAGTACTTC.

This chain connects TRBV6-1 to TRBJ1-5; TRBD1 might be the D (6 bases). Germline V lookup: CDR1 MNHNS, CDR2 SASEGT. V dropped 0 bases and J dropped 1 base, with 10 bases sitting between them. This CDR3 is built from 16 residues. CDR3 residues: CASSEASGVSNQPQHF. The CDR3 DNA sequence: TGTGCCAGCAGTGAAGCGTCAGGGGTAAGCAATCAGCCCCAGCATTTT.

The chain employs TRBV6-5 and TRBJ2-7; weak D call: TRBD1 (6 bases). Germline-derived CDR1 and CDR2 are MNHEY and SVGAGI. Trimming stripped 10 bases from V and 2 bases from J, with 18 bases between. There are 14 residues in the CDR3. As DNA, the CDR3 is TGTGCCACCGAAGCCCCGGGACAAGCCTACGAGCAGTACTTC. Translated: CATEAPGQAYEQYF.

The gene calls are TRBV30 and TRBJ1-2, with 9 bases that match TRBD1. The V gene's germline CDR1 is GTSNPN and CDR2 SVGIG (reference sequence). J was trimmed by 8 bases and V by 4 bases; bases with no gene match: 8. CDR3 length equals 13 residues. DNA of the CDR3: TGTGCCTGGATGGGGACAGGGACAAACGGCTACACCTTC. As protein: CAWMGTGTNGYTF. The full variable domain, completed using reference TRBV30 and TRBJ1-2, is SQTIHQWPATLVQPVGSPLSLECTVEGTSNPNLYWYRQAAGRGLQLLFYSVGIGQISSEVPQNLSASRPQDRQFILSSKKLLLSDSGFYLCAWMGTGTNGYTFGSGTRLTVV.

The V gene is TRBV5-1, the J gene TRBJ2-7; D might be TRBD1 (6 bases). V was shortened by 4 bases and J by 2 bases, with 13 bases between the two germline ends. The CDR3 consists of 14 residues. CDR1 is SGHRS, CDR2 YFSETQ, per germline. The CDR3 bases are TGCGCCAGCAGCCCGCAGGGGAAGCCCTACGAGCAGTACTTC. It translates to CASSPQGKPYEQYF.

This clone has more than one count but fewer than ten. The rearrangement links TRBV5-4 to TRBJ1-2; D not certain. The CDR3 extends over 12 amino acids. Trimming pared 1 base from V and 4 bases from J, leaving 5 bases between. In germline, CDR1 is SGHNT, CDR2 YYREEE (reference sequence). The CDR3 coding sequence is TGTGCCAGCAGCTTGATAGGCTATGGCTACACCTTC. It translates to CASSLIGYGYTF.

The chain joins TRBV5-4 to TRBJ2-7, with D tentatively TRBD2 (5 bases). Germline CDR1 and CDR2: SGHNT and YYREEE (reference sequence). V gave up 2 bases and J gave up 0 bases, with 12 bases separating them. CDR3 length: 15 residues. The CDR3 nucleotides are TGTGCCAGCAGCTTTGGGTCGGGGAACTCCTACGAGCAGTACTTC. Translated, it gives CASSFGSGNSYEQYF.

In its sample, this clone was seen a few times. This chain uses TRBV3-1 (or the pseudogene TRBV3-2) with TRBJ2-1; D may be TRBD1 or TRBD2 (6 bases each). The CDR3 covers 15 residues. Germline V gene sequence: CDR1 LGHDT, CDR2 YNNKEL (reference sequence). V lost 1 base and J 4 bases, leaving 11 bases between the germline ends. The chain's CDR3 is CASSQGRGPYNEQFF. As DNA, the CDR3 is TGTGCCAGCAGCCAAGGACGGGGGCCTTACAATGAGCAGTTCTTC.

This clone was observed a few times. The chain uses TRBV4-2 and TRBJ2-1; D possibly corresponds to TRBD2 (6 bases). The length of the CDR3 is 16 residues. The germline V gene has CDR1 LGHNA and CDR2 YNFKEQ. V was cut by 4 bases and J by 4 bases, with 17 bases left in between. The CDR3 protein is CASSPGGGNVYNEQFF. The CDR3 DNA reads TGTGCCAGCAGCCCCGGTGGGGGGAACGTATACAATGAGCAGTTCTTC.

The V gene is TRBV19, the J gene TRBJ2-1; 12 bases are shared with TRBD2. Germline values: CDR1 LNHDA, CDR2 SQIVND (reference sequence). The CDR3 length is 18 residues. V was clipped by 5 bases and J by 0 bases; unmatched bases: 8. The CDR3 spells CASSPGTSGWSSYNEQFF. The CDR3 DNA sequence: TGTGCCAGTAGTCCCGGGACTAGCGGGTGGAGCTCCTACAATGAGCAGTTCTTC.

This clone appeared once. This chain joins TRBV18 and TRBJ2-3; D is uncertain. The CDR3 has 13 amino acids. Deletions cut 3 bases from V and 2 bases from J, with 6 bases between. The germline gives CDR1 KGHSH, CDR2 LQKENI. CDR3 sequence reads: CASSPLDTDTQYF. The CDR3 nucleotides read TGTGCCAGCTCACCGCTGGACACAGATACGCAGTATTTT.

V gene TRBV19 combines with J gene TRBJ1-1; TRBD1 agrees at 10 bases. In germline, CDR1 is LNHDA, CDR2 SQIVND (reference sequence). The CDR3 loop spans 13 amino acids. The J segment lost 5 bases and the V segment lost 7 bases, leaving 4 bases of the junction unmatched. The CDR3 sequence is CASKDRGLTEAFF. The CDR3 region has the DNA TGTGCCAGTAAAGACAGGGGGCTTACTGAAGCTTTCTTT.

This clone was seen a few times. The chain employs TRBV6-1 and TRBJ2-1, with 8 bases aligning to TRBD2. Per the germline V gene, CDR1 is MNHNS and CDR2 is SASEGT. This CDR3 is built from 13 residues. V lost 3 bases and J lost 9; bases outside the gene matches: 4. The CDR3 spells CASSESSGREQFF. In DNA, the CDR3 is TGTGCCAGCAGTGAGTCTAGCGGGCGTGAGCAGTTCTTC.

Concerning this clone: A junction end diverges from the germline sequence, so it may reflect a read error. The chain has TRBV27 and TRBJ1-4, with 8 bases aligning to TRBD1. Germline assignment: CDR1 MNHEY and CDR2 SMNVEV (reference sequence). There are 15 residues in the CDR3. In DNA, the CDR3 is TGTGCCAGCAGTCCCCGACAGGGGATGAATGACAAACTGTTTTTT. It codes for CASSPRQGMNDKLFF.

This chain joins TRBV15 and TRBJ2-1; no firm D call. The V gene's germline CDR1 is LNHNV and CDR2 YYDKDF (reference sequence). The V gene lost 0 bases and the J gene lost 8 bases, with 8 bases spanning the gap. The CDR3 totals 13 residues. CDR3 in DNA: TGTGCCACCAGCAGAGAAATGACCCATGAGCAGTTCTTC. Encoded protein: CATSREMTHEQFF.

As DNA, the CDR3 is TGTGCCAGTAGTATGGTAGGGGACTATGGCTACACCTTC. Translation gives CASSMVGDYGYTF. The rearrangement joins TRBV19 to TRBJ1-2, with D perhaps TRBD1 (5 bases). The CDR3 spans 13 residues. V shed 3 bases and J shed 3 bases, with 8 bases lying between them. Per germline, CDR1 LNHDA and CDR2 SQIVND (reference sequence). The full variable domain, with the rest looked up from reference TRBV19 and TRBJ1-2, is DGGITQSPKYLFRKEGQNVTLSCEQNLNHDAMYWYRQDPGQGLRLIYYSQIVNDFQKGDIAEGYSVSREKKESFPLTVTSAQKNPTAFYLCASSMVGDYGYTFGSGTRLTVV.

The chain has TRBV30 and TRBJ2-2, with 8 bases aligning to TRBD2. The germline gives CDR1 GTSNPN, CDR2 SVGIG (reference sequence). The V and J ends lost 0 bases and 6 bases, in that order; junction bases with no gene match: 6. The CDR3 length is 15 residues. CDR3 nucleotides: TGTGCCTGGAGTGTACCTGGACTAGCCCCCGGGGAGCTGTTTTTT. It yields the protein CAWSVPGLAPGELFF.

The V gene is TRBV6-5, the J gene TRBJ2-1; TRBD1 is a possible D gene (5 bases). The germline V gene encodes CDR1 MNHEY and CDR2 SVGAGI. This CDR3 is built from 14 residues. The V and J ends lost 9 bases and 9 bases respectively, with 21 bases between them. The CDR3 region is CASIREVLMSEQFF. The CDR3 DNA follows: TGTGCCAGTATCAGGGAAGTCCTGATGAGTGAGCAGTTCTTC.

V gene TRBV11-3 combines with J gene TRBJ2-3; D may match TRBD1 or TRBD2 (5 bases each). The CDR3 runs 15 residues. The germline V gene has CDR1 SGHNT and CDR2 YENEEA. V was clipped by 3 bases and J by 2 bases, with 12 bases between them. The DNA of the CDR3 is TGTGCCAGCAGCTTTCAGGGAGAGGACACAGATACGCAGTATTTT. Translation gives CASSFQGEDTDTQYF.

J is TRBJ2-7 and V is TRBV19, with D hard to call. The germline gives CDR1 LNHDA, CDR2 SQIVND (reference sequence). The CDR3 consists of 13 residues. The V end lost 5 bases, the J end lost 0 bases, and 8 bases lay between the germline ends. The CDR3 bases are TGTGCCAGTAGTCAGTACCCCTCCTACGAGCAGTACTTC. Translating gives CASSQYPSYEQYF.